These 30 T cell receptor beta chains share one sample of origin, sequenced in a study of T-cell reconstitution after alpha-beta-depleted transplantation in children. Unique molecular identifiers were incorporated into the prepared TCRbeta library. TCRdb recomputed calls from the PCR reads with MiXCR, one row per CDR3 protein. The table lists approximately 640,000 distinct CDR3 sequences, 15% to 20% of them singletons, with 0.85% to 1.3% in the top ten. The sequences come from PBMCs from the stem cell graft donor, collected from the stem cell graft. These receptors were collected from a human donor who donated a stem cell graft to a child with acute myeloid leukemia.

The chain combines TRBV12-3 or TRBV12-4 with TRBJ2-2, with a weak D call TRBD1 (6 bases). CDR3 length equals 15 residues. With 5 bases removed from V and 1 base from J, the gap between germline ends came to 11 bases. The CDR3 loop reads CASSTTGQNTGELFF. The DNA for the CDR3 is TGTGCCAGCAGTACAACGGGACAGAACACCGGGGAGCTGTTTTTT.

The chain has TRBV6-5 and TRBJ1-3; the D is unclear. CDR3 length equals 18 residues. Germline assignment: CDR1 MNHEY and CDR2 SVGAGI. V lost 0 bases and J 0 bases, leaving 15 bases between the germline ends. The CDR3 nucleotides read TGTGCCAGCAGTTACTCGACTGGATTAGCCCGCTCTGGAAACACCATATATTTT. Translation gives CASSYSTGLARSGNTIYF.

The table lists this clonotype with a few counts. This CDR3 is CASNQGANQPQHF. CDR3 DNA sequence: TGTGCCAGCAACCAGGGGGCCAATCAGCCCCAGCATTTT. The gene calls are TRBV12-3 or TRBV12-4 and TRBJ1-5; 8 bases align to TRBD1. The trim removed 7 bases at V and 3 bases at J, leaving 2 bases unmatched. This CDR3 spans 13 amino acids.

This clonotype was counted many times. This chain uses TRBV20-1 with TRBJ1-5, with TRBD1 as a possible D gene (5 bases). The CDR3 has 17 amino acids. Germline V gives CDR1 DFQATT, CDR2 SNEGSKA (reference sequence). V was cut by 0 bases and J by 5 bases, with 20 bases left in between. As DNA, the CDR3 is TGCAGTGCTAGAGATCGTCTCCCAGGGAGAGGGGATCAGCCCCAGCATTTT. It specifies CSARDRLPGRGDQPQHF.

The rearrangement joins TRBV9 to TRBJ2-3; 7 bases are a match to TRBD1. The CDR3 totals 16 residues. Germline loops: CDR1 SGDLS, CDR2 YYNGEE. Unmatched junction bases numbered 6, after V lost 0 bases and J lost 2 bases. CDR3 sequence reads: CASSVGGQRYTDTQYF. The DNA for the CDR3 is TGTGCCAGCAGCGTAGGGGGACAGCGATACACAGATACGCAGTATTTT.

The rearrangement uses TRBV7-9 and TRBJ2-7, with 11 bases matching TRBD2. The CDR3 is 16 amino acids. Germline V gene data show CDR1 as SEHNR and CDR2 as FQNEAQ (reference sequence). V dropped 4 bases and J dropped 4; count of bases not matched to a gene: 9. Here the CDR3 reads CASSSPGTSGLYEQYF. In DNA, the CDR3 is TGTGCCAGCAGCTCACCCGGGACTAGCGGACTTTACGAGCAGTACTTC. Looking up the rest from reference TRBV7-9 and TRBJ2-7 gives the full variable domain: DTGVSQNPRHKITKRGQNVTFRCDPISEHNRLYWYRQTLGQGPEFLTYFQNEAQLEKSRLLSDRFSAERPKGSFSTLEIQRTEQGDSAMYLCASSSPGTSGLYEQYFGPGTRLTVT.

This clonotype was counted many times. V is TRBV13 and J is TRBJ2-7; no firm D call. This CDR3 spans 14 amino acids. Germline V gene sequence: CDR1 PRHDT, CDR2 FYEKMQ (reference sequence). V lost 4 bases and J 4 bases, leaving 14 bases between the germline ends. CDR3 sequence: CASSSDDTPYEQYV. The CDR3 region has the DNA TGTGCCAGCAGCTCAGACGACACCCCTTACGAGCAGTACGTC.

This clonotype was seen a few times. The rearrangement links TRBV12-3 or TRBV12-4 to TRBJ1-4; D gene unclear. There are 14 residues in the CDR3. Trimming stripped 5 bases from V and 1 base from J, with 8 bases between. Here the CDR3 DNA reads TGTGCCAGCAGTGAGGACCGAACTAATGAAAAACTGTTTTTT. Its protein product is CASSEDRTNEKLFF.

At least ten counts were recorded for this clonotype. The chain employs TRBV20-1 and TRBJ2-1; no reliable D call. This CDR3 has 12 amino acids. With 7 bases removed from V and 10 bases from J, the gap between germline ends came to 17 bases. The germline CDR1 and CDR2 sequences are DFQATT and SNEGSKA (reference sequence). The CDR3 DNA reads as TGCAGTGTATCCGAATTTACTGGCGAGCAGTTCTTC. It yields the protein CSVSEFTGEQFF.

This clonotype was found many times. The rearrangement joins TRBV29-1 to TRBJ2-7; 8 nucleotides align to TRBD2. Germline assignment: CDR1 SQVTM and CDR2 ANQGSEA. The length of the CDR3 is 14 residues. The V and J ends lost 2 bases and 2 bases, in that order; junction bases with no gene match: 5. This CDR3 reads CSVERGGGPYEQYF. The CDR3 DNA follows: TGCAGCGTTGAAAGGGGCGGGGGGCCCTACGAGCAGTACTTC.

This clonotype was seen repeatedly, ten times or more. V usage is TRBV6-8 and J usage is TRBJ2-1, with 8 bases identical to TRBD2. Losses at the gene ends were 7 bases for V and 3 bases for J; bases not matched to a gene: 17. Germline CDR1 reads MNHGY; CDR2 reads SAAAGT. The CDR3 has 18 residues. CDR3 protein: CASMSPTRSAGGYNEQFF. The CDR3 DNA follows: TGTGCCAGCATGTCCCCGACAAGGTCGGCGGGGGGCTACAATGAGCAGTTCTTC.

The chain links TRBV29-1 to TRBJ1-5, with no clear D. CDR1 and CDR2 (germline): SQVTM, ANQGSEA. The CDR3 sequence is 14 residues long. Trimming removed 4 bases from V and 1 base from J, with 11 bases in between. The CDR3 reads CSVVDLKSNQPQHF. Here the CDR3 DNA reads TGCAGCGTTGTGGACTTAAAGAGCAATCAGCCCCAGCATTTT.

This clonotype was seen more than once but under ten times. The chain joins TRBV7-2 to TRBJ2-2; D gene unclear. CDR3 size: 15 residues. Trimming removed 1 base at V and 5 bases at J, with 11 bases between. CDR1 and CDR2 from the germline V gene are SGHTA and FQGNSA. The CDR3 protein is CASSLVAGATGELFF. The DNA for the CDR3 is TGTGCCAGCAGCTTAGTGGCAGGAGCTACCGGGGAGCTGTTTTTT.

In its sample, this clonotype was seen many times. The rearrangement uses TRBV20-1 and TRBJ1-1; possibly TRBD1 for D (5 bases). This CDR3 comprises 17 residues. Germline values: CDR1 DFQATT, CDR2 SNEGSKA (reference sequence). The V gene lost 0 bases and the J gene lost 0 bases, with 17 bases spanning the gap. The CDR3 spells CSARDSRGNTLNTEAFF. CDR3 nucleotide sequence: TGCAGTGCTAGAGATTCAAGGGGAAACACGCTGAACACTGAAGCTTTCTTT.

This clonotype was counted at least ten times. V gene TRBV6-6 combines with J gene TRBJ1-1; 7 nucleotides align to TRBD1. The CDR3 is made up of 12 amino acids. Germline CDR1 MNHNY, CDR2 SVGAGI (reference sequence). V was pared by 5 bases and J by 11 bases, with 8 bases of the junction left unmatched. CDR3 sequence reads: CASSEGQSEAFF. CDR3 nucleotide sequence: TGTGCCAGCAGTGAGGGACAGTCGGAGGCTTTCTTT.

This clonotype has only a few counts. This chain uses TRBV10-2 with TRBJ2-1; 8 positions agree with TRBD2. CDR3 size: 15 residues. The germline gives CDR1 WSHSY, CDR2 SAAADI. Trimming removed 5 bases from V and 7 bases from J; junction bases left unmatched: 10. This CDR3 reads CASSPLAAGVNEQFF. The CDR3 DNA is TGCGCCAGCAGTCCACTAGCGGCCGGGGTAAATGAGCAGTTCTTC.

V and J are TRBV11-2 and TRBJ2-1, with a possible D match to TRBD2 (7 bases). The CDR3 totals 17 residues. V lost 0 bases to trimming and J lost 0 bases, with 12 bases between them. CDR1 and CDR2 from the germline V gene are SGHAT and FQNNGV. This CDR3 reads CASSLDPGGRSYNEQFF. CDR3 coding DNA: TGTGCCAGCAGCTTAGATCCGGGGGGCCGCTCCTACAATGAGCAGTTCTTC.

The chain combines TRBV6-2 or TRBV6-3 with TRBJ2-3, with 9 bases fitting TRBD1. CDR1 MNHEY and CDR2 SVGEGT come from the germline V gene. V gave up 6 bases and J gave up 2 bases; unmatched junction bases: 6. The CDR3 has 15 amino acids. The CDR3 loop reads CASSWGTGSTDTQYF. The CDR3 DNA is TGTGCCAGCAGCTGGGGGACAGGGTCCACAGATACGCAGTATTTT.

At least ten counts were recorded for this clonotype. The chain recombines TRBV29-1 with TRBJ2-1; 10 nucleotides match TRBD1. This CDR3 is 14 amino acids long. CDR1 SQVTM and CDR2 ANQGSEA come from the germline V gene. J lost 4 bases, V lost 6 bases, and 6 bases had no gene match. CDR3 nucleotide sequence: TGCAGCGTGAGACAGGGGGCAACATACAATGAGCAGTTCTTC. Its protein product is CSVRQGATYNEQFF.

This clonotype was counted between two and nine times. The chain recombines TRBV27 with TRBJ1-4; 7 bases agree with TRBD1. After removal of 8 bases from V and 5 bases from J, the junction contained 8 bases not matched to a gene. This CDR3 is 14 amino acids long. Per germline, CDR1 MNHEY and CDR2 SMNVEV (reference sequence). CDR3 sequence: CASGLGQANEKLFF. DNA of the CDR3: TGTGCCAGCGGCTTAGGACAGGCGAATGAAAAACTGTTTTTT. Based on the CDR3 plus reference TRBV27 and TRBJ1-4, the full variable domain is EAQVTQNPRYLITVTGKKLTVTCSQNMNHEYMSWYRQDPGLGLRQIYYSMNVEVTDKGDVPEGYKVSRKEKRNFPLILESPSPNQTSLYFCASGLGQANEKLFFGSGTQLSVL.

The table lists this clonotype with a few counts. This chain joins TRBV4-3 and TRBJ2-1; 9 positions match TRBD2. V gave up 3 bases and J gave up 6 bases; unmatched junction bases: 9. The V gene's germline CDR1 is LGHNA and CDR2 YSLEER. The CDR3 is made up of 16 amino acids. CDR3 protein: CASSHGAGLAINEQFF. CDR3 bases: TGCGCCAGCAGCCACGGCGCAGGACTAGCGATCAATGAGCAGTTCTTC.

This clonotype came up many times. The rearrangement links TRBV12-3 or TRBV12-4 to TRBJ1-5; the D gene is possibly TRBD1 (6 bases). Trimming left V 6 bases short and J 4 bases short, with 13 bases between. The CDR3 contains 14 residues. The CDR3 region is CASSPTGGNQPQHF. The CDR3, as DNA: TGTGCCAGCAGCCCGACAGGCGGAAATCAGCCCCAGCATTTT.

In this sample, this clonotype turned up many times. DNA for the CDR3: TGTGCCAGCAGTTTCTCCACTGAAGCTTTCTTT. Residues: CASSFSTEAFF. The chain couples TRBV12-3 or TRBV12-4 to TRBJ1-1, with D unresolved. The CDR3 has 11 residues. Trimming pared 3 bases from V and 4 bases from J, leaving 3 bases between.

Ten or more counts support this clonotype. The chain combines TRBV4-3 with TRBJ2-1, with 9 bases aligning to TRBD2. CDR3 length: 16 amino acids. After removal of 0 bases from V and 2 bases from J, the junction contained 2 bases not matched to a gene. Germline-derived CDR1 and CDR2 are LGHNA and YSLEER. CDR3 sequence: CASSQDLAGTYNEQFF. CDR3 coding DNA: TGCGCCAGCAGCCAAGATCTAGCGGGGACCTACAATGAGCAGTTCTTC.

CDR3 DNA: TGTGCCAGCAGTTTGATGGAGGCTGGAGGTGCTGAGCAGTTCTTC. Its protein product is CASSLMEAGGAEQFF. V usage is TRBV28 and J usage is TRBJ2-1; tentatively, D is TRBD2 (5 bases). Germline CDR1 reads MDHEN; CDR2 reads SYDVKM. Trimming removed 3 bases from V and 9 bases from J, with 18 bases in between. The CDR3 spans 15 residues. Based on the CDR3 plus reference TRBV28 and TRBJ2-1, the full variable domain is DVKVTQSSRYLVKRTGEKVFLECVQDMDHENMFWYRQDPGLGLRLIYFSYDVKMKEKGDIPEGYSVSREKKERFSLILESASTNQTSMYLCASSLMEAGGAEQFFGPGTRLTVL.

The J gene is TRBJ2-7, the V gene TRBV5-1, with 7 bases matching TRBD1. The CDR3 has 14 amino acids. CDR1 is SGHRS and CDR2 is YFSETQ in the germline V gene. J lost 2 bases, V lost 8 bases, and 10 bases had no gene match. The CDR3: CASATGSLTYEQYF. The DNA for the CDR3 is TGCGCCAGTGCGACAGGGTCCCTAACCTACGAGCAGTACTTC. The whole variable domain, remainder taken from reference TRBV5-1 and TRBJ2-7, is KAGVTQTPRYLIKTRGQQVTLSCSPISGHRSVSWYQQTPGQGLQFLFEYFSETQRNKGNFPGRFSGRQFSNSRSEMNVSTLELGDSALYLCASATGSLTYEQYFGPGTRLTVT.

The chain is built from TRBV6-2 or TRBV6-3 and TRBJ2-7; tentative D call: TRBD1 (6 bases). The CDR3 runs 14 residues. Germline CDR1 reads MNHEY; CDR2 reads SVGEGT. Trimming removed 6 bases at V and 3 bases at J, with 15 bases between. The CDR3 sequence: CASSSLGQGYEQYF. The CDR3, as DNA: TGTGCCAGCAGCTCGCTGGGACAAGGCTACGAGCAGTACTTC.

To note about this clonotype: A much larger clonotype is one base distant, so this may be a read error. The chain carries TRBV20-1 and TRBJ2-7; no reliable D call. The CDR3 has 14 residues. Per germline, CDR1 DFQATT and CDR2 SNEGSKA (reference sequence). The V and J ends lost 0 bases and 3 bases respectively, with 12 bases between them. CDR3 residues: CSARDQPANYEQYV. The CDR3 DNA follows: TGCAGTGCTAGAGATCAGCCAGCGAACTACGAGCAGTACGTC.

This clonotype was observed at least ten times. V and J are TRBV6-6 and TRBJ1-5, with a tentative D call TRBD1 (6 bases). The CDR3 is 16 residues long. Trimming removed 5 bases from V and 5 bases from J, with 19 bases in between. The germline V gene has CDR1 MNHNY and CDR2 SVGAGI (reference sequence). The CDR3 coding sequence is TGTGCCAGCAGTGTACAGGGAAGGGTGGGGTATCAGCCCCAGCATTTT. Its protein is CASSVQGRVGYQPQHF.

The sample holds a few counts of this clonotype. V usage is TRBV29-1 and J usage is TRBJ2-3, with a weak D call TRBD1 (6 bases). CDR3 length: 13 residues. Germline V gene data show CDR1 as SQVTM and CDR2 as ANQGSEA. Between the trimmed V and J ends, which lost 3 bases and 6 bases, there was a span of 13 bases. CDR3 residues: CSVESGVADTQYF. The CDR3 DNA reads TGCAGCGTTGAGTCAGGGGTGGCCGATACGCAGTATTTT.